The text below deals with one T cell receptor (beta chain). cDNA synthesis used a TRAV/TRBV-specific primer set for both chains. Using a constant-region primer together with a V-primer adapter, TCRs were subjected to 15 to 25 PCR cycles of amplification. TCRdb reanalysed the reads using MiXCR and keeps one entry per CDR3 protein. The sample lists 13,000 or so distinct CDR3 sequences, about 75% occurring once. The record originates from a study of low-dose radiotherapy and immunotherapy resistance in tumors. Study as a whole: Cohort 2, a group dosed every two weeks at 1 Gy per fraction, received 13 Gy in total over 26 weeks. Oral aspirin 300 mg was taken by patients daily for four cycles from cycle 1 day 1.

The clonotype originates from a human donor with advanced metastatic prostate, ovarian, gallbladder or colorectal cancer (not recorded which). This table probably holds off-target reads from a library built for another chain.

CDR3 loop: CASGSGTTDTQYF. The CDR3 region has the DNA TGTGCCAGCGGTTCTGGGACCACAGATACGCAGTATTTT. V and J are TRBV2 and TRBJ2-3, with D perhaps being TRBD1 or TRBD2 (5 bases each). Looked up from germline, CDR1 is SNHLY and CDR2 is FYNNEI. Trimming cost V 8 bases and J 2 bases, with 11 bases left between them. The CDR3 contains 13 residues. The entire variable domain, with the rest obtained from reference TRBV2 and TRBJ2-3, is as follows: EPEVTQTPSHQVTQMGQEVILRCVPISNHLYFYWYRQILGQKVEFLVSFYNNEISEKSEIFDDQFSVERPDGSNFTLKIRSTKLEDSAMYFCASGSGTTDTQYFGPGTRLTVL.